This T cell receptor (beta chain) originates from a study of siplizumab effects on memory and regulatory T cells. Whole-study findings and limits: Proliferating Tregs in siplizumab cultures were never verified as suppressive. Apparently key alloresponse contributors, naive T cells also seemed more diverse than memory cells.

CDR3 size: 15 residues. With 5 bases clipped from V and 4 bases from J, the junction kept 8 bases outside the gene matches. Germline loops: CDR1 MNHNS, CDR2 SASEGT. Researchers sequenced unstimulated naive, memory, effector memory and TEMRA subsets in three donor pairs. Per sample, 10^5 or so TCR templates underwent assay. Only in-frame clones appear in the TCRdb table, and some are missing; sequencing was by immunoSEQ multiplex PCR. Among about 52,000 clones listed, roughly 97% were seen once. This clone was seen once. Its matching antigen is unknown. Sequenced: naive CD4+ T cells sorted from blood. This receptor was obtained from a human donor in good health. The rearrangement links TRBV6-1 to TRBJ2-1; 7 nucleotides align to TRBD2. This chain's CDR3 is CASSLSGNGYNEQFF. The CDR3, as DNA: TGTGCCAGCAGTCTCAGCGGGAATGGGTACAATGAGCAGTTCTTC.